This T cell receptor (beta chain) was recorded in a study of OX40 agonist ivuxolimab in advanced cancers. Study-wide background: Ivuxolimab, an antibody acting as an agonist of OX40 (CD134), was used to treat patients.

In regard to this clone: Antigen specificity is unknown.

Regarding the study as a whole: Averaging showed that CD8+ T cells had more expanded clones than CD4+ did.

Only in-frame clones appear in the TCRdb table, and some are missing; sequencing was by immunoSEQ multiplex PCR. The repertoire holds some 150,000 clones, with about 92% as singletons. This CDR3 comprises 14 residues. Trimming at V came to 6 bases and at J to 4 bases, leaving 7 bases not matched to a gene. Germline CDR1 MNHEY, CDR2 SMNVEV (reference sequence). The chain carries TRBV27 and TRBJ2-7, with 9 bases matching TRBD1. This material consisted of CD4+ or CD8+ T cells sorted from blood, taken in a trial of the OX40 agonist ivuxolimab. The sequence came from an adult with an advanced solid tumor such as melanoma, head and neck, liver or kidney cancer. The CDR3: CASRATGGAYEQYF. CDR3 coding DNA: TGTGCCAGCAGAGCAACAGGGGGCGCTTACGAGCAGTACTTC.